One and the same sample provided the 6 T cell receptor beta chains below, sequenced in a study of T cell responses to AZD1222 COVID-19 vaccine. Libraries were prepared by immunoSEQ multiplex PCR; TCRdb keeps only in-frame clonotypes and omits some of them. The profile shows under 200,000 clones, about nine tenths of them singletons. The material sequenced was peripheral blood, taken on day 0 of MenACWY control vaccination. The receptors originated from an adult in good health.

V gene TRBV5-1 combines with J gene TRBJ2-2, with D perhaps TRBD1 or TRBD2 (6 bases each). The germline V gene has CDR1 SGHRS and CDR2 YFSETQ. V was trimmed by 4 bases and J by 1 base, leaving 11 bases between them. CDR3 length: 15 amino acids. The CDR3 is CASSGGGVNTGELFF. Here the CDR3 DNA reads TGCGCCAGCAGCGGGGGCGGGGTGAACACCGGGGAGCTGTTTTTT.

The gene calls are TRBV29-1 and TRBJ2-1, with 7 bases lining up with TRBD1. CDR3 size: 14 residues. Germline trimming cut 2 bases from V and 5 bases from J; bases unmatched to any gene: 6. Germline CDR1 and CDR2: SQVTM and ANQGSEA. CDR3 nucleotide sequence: TGCAGCGTTGAAAGGGGGCTAGCCCACAATGAGCAGTTCTTC. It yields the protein CSVERGLAHNEQFF.

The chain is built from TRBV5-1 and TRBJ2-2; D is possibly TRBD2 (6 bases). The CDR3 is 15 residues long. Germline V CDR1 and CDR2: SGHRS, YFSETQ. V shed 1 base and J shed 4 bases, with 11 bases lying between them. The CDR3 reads CASSLSLAPTGELFF. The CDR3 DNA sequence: TGCGCCAGCAGCTTGTCCCTAGCGCCCACCGGGGAGCTGTTTTTT.

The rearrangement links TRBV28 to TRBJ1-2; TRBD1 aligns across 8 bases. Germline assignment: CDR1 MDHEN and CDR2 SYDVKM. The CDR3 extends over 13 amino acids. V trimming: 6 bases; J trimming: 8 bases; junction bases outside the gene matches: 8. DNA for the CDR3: TGTGCCAGCAGCTCCGACAGGGGCTGGGGCTACACCTTC. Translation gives CASSSDRGWGYTF.

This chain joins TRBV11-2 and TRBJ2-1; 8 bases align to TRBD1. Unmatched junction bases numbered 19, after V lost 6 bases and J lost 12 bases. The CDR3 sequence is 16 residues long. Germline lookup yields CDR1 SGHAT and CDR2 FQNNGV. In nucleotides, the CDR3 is TGTGCCAGCAGGGGCAGATCAGGGACAGGCCAATTCAGGCAGTTCTTC. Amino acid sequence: CASRGRSGTGQFRQFF.

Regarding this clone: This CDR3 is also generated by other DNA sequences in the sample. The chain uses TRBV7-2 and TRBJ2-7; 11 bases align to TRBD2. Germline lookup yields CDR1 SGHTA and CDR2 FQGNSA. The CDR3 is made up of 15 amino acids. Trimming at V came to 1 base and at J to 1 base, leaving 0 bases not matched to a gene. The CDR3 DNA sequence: TGTGCCAGCAGCTTAGGACTAGCGGGGTCCTACGAGCAGTACTTC. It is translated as CASSLGLAGSYEQYF.